The subject of this entry is one TCR beta chain. Its matching antigen is unknown. This record comes from a study of CD8+ T cells in alopecia areata. General study points: Affected lesional scalp, above all in alopecia totalis/universalis, was more clonal than normal scalp. Sharing of TCR sequences between patients (possibly for HLA-related reasons) was less clear than in mice.

V lost 5 bases, J lost 7 bases, and 19 bases lay in between. Germline-derived CDR1 and CDR2 are SGHRS and YFSETQ. This CDR3 comprises 15 residues. From alopecia areata patients, lesional scalp punch biopsies and peripheral blood were collected. Sequencing relied on a cDNA template that was reverse transcribed from extracted RNA. Sequencing used immunoSEQ multiplex PCR; TCRdb keeps in-frame clones, though not all of them. Among around 140,000 clones listed, roughly 53% were seen once. The receptor was derived from a human donor with alopecia areata. The material sequenced was CD4+ T cells sorted from blood, taken at week 0. This sequence joins TRBV5-1 and TRBJ2-1; D tentatively reads TRBD1 or TRBD2 (5 bases each). The CDR3 here is CASRAGAQEVNEQFF. CDR3 bases: TGCGCCAGCAGAGCCGGTGCACAGGAGGTAAATGAGCAGTTCTTC.